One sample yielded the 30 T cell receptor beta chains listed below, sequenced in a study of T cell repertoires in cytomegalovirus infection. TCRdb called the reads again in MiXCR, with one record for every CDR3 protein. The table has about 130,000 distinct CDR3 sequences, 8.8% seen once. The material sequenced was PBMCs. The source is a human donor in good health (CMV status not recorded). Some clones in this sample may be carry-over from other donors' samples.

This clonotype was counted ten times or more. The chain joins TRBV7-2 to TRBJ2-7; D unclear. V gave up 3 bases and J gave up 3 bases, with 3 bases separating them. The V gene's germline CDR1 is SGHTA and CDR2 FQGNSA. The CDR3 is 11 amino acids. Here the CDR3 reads CASSFDYEQYF. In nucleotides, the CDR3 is TGTGCCAGCAGCTTCGACTACGAGCAGTACTTC.

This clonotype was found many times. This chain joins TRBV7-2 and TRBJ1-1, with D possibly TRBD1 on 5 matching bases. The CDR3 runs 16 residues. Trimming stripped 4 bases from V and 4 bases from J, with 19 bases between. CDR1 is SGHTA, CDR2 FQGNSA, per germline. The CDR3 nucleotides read TGTGCCAGCAGCTCTCGTCAGTGGGCGGGGGGCACTGAAGCTTTCTTT. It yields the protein CASSSRQWAGGTEAFF.

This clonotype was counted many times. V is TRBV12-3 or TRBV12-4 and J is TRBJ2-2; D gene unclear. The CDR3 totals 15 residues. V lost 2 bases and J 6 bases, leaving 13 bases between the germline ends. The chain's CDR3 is CASSLNRALAGELFF. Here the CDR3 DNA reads TGTGCCAGCAGTTTAAACCGCGCGCTCGCCGGGGAGCTGTTTTTT.

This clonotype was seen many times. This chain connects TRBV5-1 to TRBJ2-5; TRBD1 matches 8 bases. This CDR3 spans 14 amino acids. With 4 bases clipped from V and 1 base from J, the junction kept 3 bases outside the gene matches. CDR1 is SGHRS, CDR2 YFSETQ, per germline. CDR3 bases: TGCGCCAGCAGCAAGACAGGGGCCCAAGAGACCCAGTACTTC. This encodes CASSKTGAQETQYF. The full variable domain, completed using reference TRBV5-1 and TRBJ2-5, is KAGVTQTPRYLIKTRGQQVTLSCSPISGHRSVSWYQQTPGQGLQFLFEYFSETQRNKGNFPGRFSGRQFSNSRSEMNVSTLELGDSALYLCASSKTGAQETQYFGPGTRLLVL.

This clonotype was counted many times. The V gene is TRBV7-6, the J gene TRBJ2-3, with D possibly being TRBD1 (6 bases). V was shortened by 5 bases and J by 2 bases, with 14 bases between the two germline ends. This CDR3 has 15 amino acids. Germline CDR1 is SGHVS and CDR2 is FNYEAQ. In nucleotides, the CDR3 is TGTGCCAGCAGCCGACAGGCTAGCAACACAGATACGCAGTATTTT. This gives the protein CASSRQASNTDTQYF.

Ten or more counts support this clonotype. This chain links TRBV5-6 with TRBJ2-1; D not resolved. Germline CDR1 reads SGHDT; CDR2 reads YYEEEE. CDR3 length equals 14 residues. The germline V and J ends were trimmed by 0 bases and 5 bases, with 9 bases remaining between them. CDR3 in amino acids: CASSLVGNNNEQFF. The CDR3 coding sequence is TGTGCCAGCAGCTTGGTGGGAAACAACAATGAGCAGTTCTTC.

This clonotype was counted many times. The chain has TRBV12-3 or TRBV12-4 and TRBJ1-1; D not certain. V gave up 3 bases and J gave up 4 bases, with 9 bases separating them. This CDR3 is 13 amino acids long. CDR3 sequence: CASSLGRLTEAFF. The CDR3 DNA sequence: TGTGCCAGCAGTTTGGGCAGACTCACTGAAGCTTTCTTT.

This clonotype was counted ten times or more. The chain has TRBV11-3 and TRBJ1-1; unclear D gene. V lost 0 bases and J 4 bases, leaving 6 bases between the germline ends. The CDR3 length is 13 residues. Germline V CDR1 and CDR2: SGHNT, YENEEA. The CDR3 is CASSLDRITEAFF. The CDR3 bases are TGTGCCAGCAGCTTAGATCGGATCACTGAAGCTTTCTTT.

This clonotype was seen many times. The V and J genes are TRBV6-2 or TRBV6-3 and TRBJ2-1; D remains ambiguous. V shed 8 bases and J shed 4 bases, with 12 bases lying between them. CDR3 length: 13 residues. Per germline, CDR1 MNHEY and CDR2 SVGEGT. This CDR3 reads CASGSKRYNEQFF. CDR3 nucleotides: TGTGCCAGCGGCTCCAAACGTTACAATGAGCAGTTCTTC.

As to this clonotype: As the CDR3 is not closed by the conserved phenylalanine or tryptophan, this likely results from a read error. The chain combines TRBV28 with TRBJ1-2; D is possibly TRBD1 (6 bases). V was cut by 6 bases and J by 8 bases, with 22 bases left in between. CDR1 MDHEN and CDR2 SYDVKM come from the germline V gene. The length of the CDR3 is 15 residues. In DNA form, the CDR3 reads TGTGCCAGCAGGCCTCACGGGGGGGGGGCGAAGGGCTACACCTTA. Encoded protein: CASRPHGGGAKGYTL.

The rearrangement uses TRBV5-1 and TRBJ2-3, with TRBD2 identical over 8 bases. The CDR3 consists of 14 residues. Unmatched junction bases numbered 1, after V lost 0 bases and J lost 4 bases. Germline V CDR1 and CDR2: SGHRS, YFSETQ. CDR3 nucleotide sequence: TGCGCCAGCAGCTTGGTGGGACTAGCAGATACGCAGTATTTT. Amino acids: CASSLVGLADTQYF.

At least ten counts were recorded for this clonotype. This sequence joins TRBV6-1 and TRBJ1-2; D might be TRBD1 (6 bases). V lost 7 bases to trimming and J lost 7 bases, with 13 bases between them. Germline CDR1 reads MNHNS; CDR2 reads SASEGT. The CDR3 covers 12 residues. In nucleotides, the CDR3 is TGTGCCAGCAAACAGGGCCAGGGTGGCTACACCTTC. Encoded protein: CASKQGQGGYTF.

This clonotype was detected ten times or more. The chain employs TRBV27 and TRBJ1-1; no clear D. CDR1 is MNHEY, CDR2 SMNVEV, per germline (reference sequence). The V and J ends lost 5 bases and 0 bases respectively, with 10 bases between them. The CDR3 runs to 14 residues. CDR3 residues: CASSPGRLNTEAFF. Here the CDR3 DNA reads TGTGCCAGCAGTCCCGGACGCCTGAACACTGAAGCTTTCTTT.

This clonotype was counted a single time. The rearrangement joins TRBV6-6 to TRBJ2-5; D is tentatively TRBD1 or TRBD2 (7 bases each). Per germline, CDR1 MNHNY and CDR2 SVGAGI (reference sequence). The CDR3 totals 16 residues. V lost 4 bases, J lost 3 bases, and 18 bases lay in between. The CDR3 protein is CASSLLARGPKETQYF. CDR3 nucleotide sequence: TGTGCCAGCAGTTTACTAGCGAGGGGGCCTAAAGAGACCCAGTACTTC.

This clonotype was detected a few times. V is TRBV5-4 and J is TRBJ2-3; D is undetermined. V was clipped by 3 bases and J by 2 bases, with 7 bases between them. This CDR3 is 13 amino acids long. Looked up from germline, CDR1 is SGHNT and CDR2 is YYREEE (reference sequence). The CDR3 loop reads CASSSTATDTQYF. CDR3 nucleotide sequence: TGTGCCAGCAGCTCGACTGCCACAGATACGCAGTATTTT.

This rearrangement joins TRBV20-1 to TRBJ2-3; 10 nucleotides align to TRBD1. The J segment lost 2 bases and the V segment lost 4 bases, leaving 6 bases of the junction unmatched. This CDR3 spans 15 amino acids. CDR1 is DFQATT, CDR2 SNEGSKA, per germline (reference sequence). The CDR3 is CSATADRGITDTQYF. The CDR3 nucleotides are TGCAGTGCTACGGCGGACAGGGGGATCACAGATACGCAGTATTTT.

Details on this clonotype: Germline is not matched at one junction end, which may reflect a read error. CDR3 sequence (DNA): TGCAGTGGTAGACGGGGGGGAGACAAAAACATTCAGTACTTC. Its protein product is CSGRRGGDKNIQYF. V gene TRBV20-1 combines with J gene TRBJ2-4; 8 positions match TRBD2. The CDR3 spans 14 residues. The V gene's germline CDR1 is DFQATT and CDR2 SNEGSKA (reference sequence).

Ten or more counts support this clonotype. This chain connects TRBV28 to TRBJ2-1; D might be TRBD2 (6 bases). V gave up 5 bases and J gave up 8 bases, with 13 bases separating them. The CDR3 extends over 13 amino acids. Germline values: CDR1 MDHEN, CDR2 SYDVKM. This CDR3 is CASSTRLVDEQFF. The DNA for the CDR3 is TGTGCCAGCAGTACGCGACTAGTGGATGAGCAGTTCTTC.

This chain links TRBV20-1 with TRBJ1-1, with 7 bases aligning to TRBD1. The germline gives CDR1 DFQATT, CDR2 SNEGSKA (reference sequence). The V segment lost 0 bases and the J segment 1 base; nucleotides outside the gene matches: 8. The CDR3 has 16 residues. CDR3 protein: CSARDARQGGNTEAFF. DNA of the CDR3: TGCAGTGCTAGAGACGCTAGGCAGGGGGGGAACACTGAAGCTTTCTTT.

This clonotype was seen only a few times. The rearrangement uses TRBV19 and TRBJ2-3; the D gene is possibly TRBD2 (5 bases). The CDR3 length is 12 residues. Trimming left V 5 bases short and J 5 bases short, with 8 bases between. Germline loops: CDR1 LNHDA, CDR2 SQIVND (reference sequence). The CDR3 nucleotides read TGTGCCAGTAGTCCTACTAGAGATACGCAGTATTTT. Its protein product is CASSPTRDTQYF. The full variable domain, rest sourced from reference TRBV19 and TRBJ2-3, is DGGITQSPKYLFRKEGQNVTLSCEQNLNHDAMYWYRQDPGQGLRLIYYSQIVNDFQKGDIAEGYSVSREKKESFPLTVTSAQKNPTAFYLCASSPTRDTQYFGPGTRLTVL.

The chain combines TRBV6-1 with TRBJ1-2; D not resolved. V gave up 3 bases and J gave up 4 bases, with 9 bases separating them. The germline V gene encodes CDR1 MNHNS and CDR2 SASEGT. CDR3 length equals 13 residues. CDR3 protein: CASSEDGTYGYTF. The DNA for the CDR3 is TGTGCCAGCAGTGAGGACGGAACCTATGGCTACACCTTC.

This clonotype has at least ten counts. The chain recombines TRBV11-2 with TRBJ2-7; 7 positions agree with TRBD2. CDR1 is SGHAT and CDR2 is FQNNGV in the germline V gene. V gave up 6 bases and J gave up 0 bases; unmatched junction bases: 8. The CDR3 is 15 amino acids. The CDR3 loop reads CASSAGTTSSYEQYF. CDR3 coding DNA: TGTGCCAGCAGTGCCGGGACTACCAGCTCCTACGAGCAGTACTTC.

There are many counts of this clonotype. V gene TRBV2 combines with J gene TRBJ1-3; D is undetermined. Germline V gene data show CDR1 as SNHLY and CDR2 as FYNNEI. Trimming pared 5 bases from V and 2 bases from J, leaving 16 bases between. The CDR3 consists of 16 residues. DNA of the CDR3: TGTGCCAGCAGTCACTCCCGGGGTGGGCCTGGAAACACCATATATTTT. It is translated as CASSHSRGGPGNTIYF.

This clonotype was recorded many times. CDR3 coding DNA: TGTGCCAGCAGACCGAACACCGGGGAGCTGTTTTTT. This codes for CASRPNTGELFF. The chain employs TRBV2 and TRBJ2-2; D call uncertain. CDR3 length: 12 amino acids. CDR1 and CDR2 (germline): SNHLY, FYNNEI. Trimming took 6 bases from V and 0 from J, leaving 2 bases between them.

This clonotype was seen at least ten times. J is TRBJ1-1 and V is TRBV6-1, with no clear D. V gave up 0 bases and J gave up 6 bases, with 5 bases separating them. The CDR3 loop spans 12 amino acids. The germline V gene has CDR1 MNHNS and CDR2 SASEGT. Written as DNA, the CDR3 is TGTGCCAGCAGTGAAGCGCCGGCTGAAGCTTTCTTT. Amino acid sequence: CASSEAPAEAFF.

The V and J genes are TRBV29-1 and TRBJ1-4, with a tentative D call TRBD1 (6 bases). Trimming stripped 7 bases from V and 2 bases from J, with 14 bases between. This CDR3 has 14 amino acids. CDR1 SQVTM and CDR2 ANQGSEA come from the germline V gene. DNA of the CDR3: TGCAGCGCCAAAGGGGGGGCGACTAATGAAAAACTGTTTTTT. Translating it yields CSAKGGATNEKLFF.

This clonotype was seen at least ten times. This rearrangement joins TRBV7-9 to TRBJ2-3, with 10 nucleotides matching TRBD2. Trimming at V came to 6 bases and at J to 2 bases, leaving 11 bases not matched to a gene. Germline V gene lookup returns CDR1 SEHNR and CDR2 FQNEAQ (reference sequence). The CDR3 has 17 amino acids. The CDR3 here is CASRGGVAGGITDTQYF. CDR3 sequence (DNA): TGTGCCAGCAGGGGCGGAGTAGCGGGAGGAATCACAGATACGCAGTATTTT.

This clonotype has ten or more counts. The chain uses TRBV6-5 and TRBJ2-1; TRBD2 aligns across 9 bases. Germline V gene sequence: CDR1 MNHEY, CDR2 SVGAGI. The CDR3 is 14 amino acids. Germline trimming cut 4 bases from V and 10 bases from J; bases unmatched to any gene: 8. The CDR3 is CASSWDSGRTEQFF. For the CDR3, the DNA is TGTGCCAGCAGTTGGGACAGCGGGAGGACCGAGCAGTTCTTC.

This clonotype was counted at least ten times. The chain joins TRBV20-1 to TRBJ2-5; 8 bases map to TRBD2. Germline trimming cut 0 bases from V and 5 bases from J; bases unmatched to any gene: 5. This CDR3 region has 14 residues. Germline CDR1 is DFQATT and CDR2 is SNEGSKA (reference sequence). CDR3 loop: CSARDGLAGETQYF. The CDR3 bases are TGCAGTGCTAGAGACGGACTAGCCGGGGAGACCCAGTACTTC.

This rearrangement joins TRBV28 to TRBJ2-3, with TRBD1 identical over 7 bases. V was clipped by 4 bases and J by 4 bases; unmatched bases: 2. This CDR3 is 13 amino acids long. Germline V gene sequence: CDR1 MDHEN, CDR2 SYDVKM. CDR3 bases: TGTGCCAGCAGTTCCGACAGGGCAGATACGCAGTATTTT. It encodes CASSSDRADTQYF.